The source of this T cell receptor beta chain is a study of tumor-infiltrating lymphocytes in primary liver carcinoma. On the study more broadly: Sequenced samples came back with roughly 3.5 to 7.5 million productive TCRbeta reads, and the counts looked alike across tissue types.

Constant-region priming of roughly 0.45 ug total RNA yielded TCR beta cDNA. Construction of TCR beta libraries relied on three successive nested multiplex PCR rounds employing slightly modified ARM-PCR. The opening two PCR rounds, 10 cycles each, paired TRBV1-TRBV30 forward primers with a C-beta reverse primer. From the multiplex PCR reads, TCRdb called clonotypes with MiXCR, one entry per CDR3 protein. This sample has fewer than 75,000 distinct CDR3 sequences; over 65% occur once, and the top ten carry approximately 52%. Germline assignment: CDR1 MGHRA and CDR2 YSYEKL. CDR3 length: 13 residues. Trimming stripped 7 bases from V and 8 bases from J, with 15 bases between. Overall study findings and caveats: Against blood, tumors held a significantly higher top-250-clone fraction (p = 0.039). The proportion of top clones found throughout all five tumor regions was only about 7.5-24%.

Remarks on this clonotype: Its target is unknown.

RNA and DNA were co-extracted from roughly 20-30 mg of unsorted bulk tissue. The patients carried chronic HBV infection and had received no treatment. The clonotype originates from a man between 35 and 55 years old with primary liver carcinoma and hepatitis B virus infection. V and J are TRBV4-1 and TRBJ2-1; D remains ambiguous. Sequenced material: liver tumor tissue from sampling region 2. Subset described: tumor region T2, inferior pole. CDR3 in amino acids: CASNPGRWYEQFF. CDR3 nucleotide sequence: TGCGCCAGCAACCCCGGACGGTGGTATGAGCAGTTCTTC.